The table lists the clone carrying this T cell receptor beta chain with many counts. CDR1 is LGHNA and CDR2 is YSLEER in the germline V gene. Trimming stripped 4 bases from V and 8 bases from J, with 17 bases between. The CDR3 runs 15 residues. Amplification of the TCR beta CDR3 regions used RNA transcripts (as template). Following a first-round RT-PCR that used HTBI primers, a second-round multiplex PCR was carried out. TCRdb reprocessed the multiplex PCR reads via MiXCR and lists one record per CDR3 protein. The sample holds over a million distinct CDR3 sequences, about two fifths seen once. This specimen belongs to a study of Graves' ophthalmopathy and Graves' hyperthyroidism.

This sequence was found in an adult man with Graves' hyperthyroidism. The chain links TRBV4-3 to TRBJ1-4, with D possibly matching TRBD1 (5 bases). The sequenced sample was peripheral blood or thyroid tissue (not recorded which). The CDR3 loop reads CASSRTRGVGEKLFF. CDR3 DNA sequence: TGCGCCAGCAGCCGGACCCGGGGGGTTGGAGAAAAACTGTTTTTT.